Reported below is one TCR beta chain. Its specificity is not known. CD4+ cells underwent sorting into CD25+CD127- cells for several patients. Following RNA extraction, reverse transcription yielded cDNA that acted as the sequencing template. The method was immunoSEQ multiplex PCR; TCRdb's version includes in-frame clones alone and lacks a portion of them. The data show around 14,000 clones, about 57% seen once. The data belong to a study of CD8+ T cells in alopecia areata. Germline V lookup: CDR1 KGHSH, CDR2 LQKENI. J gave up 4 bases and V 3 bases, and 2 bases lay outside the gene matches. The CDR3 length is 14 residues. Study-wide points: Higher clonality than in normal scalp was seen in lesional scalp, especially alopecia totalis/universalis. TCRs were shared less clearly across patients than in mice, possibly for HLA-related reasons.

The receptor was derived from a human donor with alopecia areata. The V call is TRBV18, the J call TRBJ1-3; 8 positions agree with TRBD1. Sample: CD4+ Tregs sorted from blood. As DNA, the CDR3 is TGTGCCAGCTCACCGACAGGGGTCGGAAACACCATATATTTT. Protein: CASSPTGVGNTIYF. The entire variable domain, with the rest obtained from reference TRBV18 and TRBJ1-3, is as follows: NAGVMQNPRHLVRRRGQEARLRCSPMKGHSHVYWYRQLPEEGLKFMVYLQKENIIDESGMPKERFSAEFPKEGPSILRIQQVVRGDSAAYFCASSPTGVGNTIYFGEGSWLTVV.